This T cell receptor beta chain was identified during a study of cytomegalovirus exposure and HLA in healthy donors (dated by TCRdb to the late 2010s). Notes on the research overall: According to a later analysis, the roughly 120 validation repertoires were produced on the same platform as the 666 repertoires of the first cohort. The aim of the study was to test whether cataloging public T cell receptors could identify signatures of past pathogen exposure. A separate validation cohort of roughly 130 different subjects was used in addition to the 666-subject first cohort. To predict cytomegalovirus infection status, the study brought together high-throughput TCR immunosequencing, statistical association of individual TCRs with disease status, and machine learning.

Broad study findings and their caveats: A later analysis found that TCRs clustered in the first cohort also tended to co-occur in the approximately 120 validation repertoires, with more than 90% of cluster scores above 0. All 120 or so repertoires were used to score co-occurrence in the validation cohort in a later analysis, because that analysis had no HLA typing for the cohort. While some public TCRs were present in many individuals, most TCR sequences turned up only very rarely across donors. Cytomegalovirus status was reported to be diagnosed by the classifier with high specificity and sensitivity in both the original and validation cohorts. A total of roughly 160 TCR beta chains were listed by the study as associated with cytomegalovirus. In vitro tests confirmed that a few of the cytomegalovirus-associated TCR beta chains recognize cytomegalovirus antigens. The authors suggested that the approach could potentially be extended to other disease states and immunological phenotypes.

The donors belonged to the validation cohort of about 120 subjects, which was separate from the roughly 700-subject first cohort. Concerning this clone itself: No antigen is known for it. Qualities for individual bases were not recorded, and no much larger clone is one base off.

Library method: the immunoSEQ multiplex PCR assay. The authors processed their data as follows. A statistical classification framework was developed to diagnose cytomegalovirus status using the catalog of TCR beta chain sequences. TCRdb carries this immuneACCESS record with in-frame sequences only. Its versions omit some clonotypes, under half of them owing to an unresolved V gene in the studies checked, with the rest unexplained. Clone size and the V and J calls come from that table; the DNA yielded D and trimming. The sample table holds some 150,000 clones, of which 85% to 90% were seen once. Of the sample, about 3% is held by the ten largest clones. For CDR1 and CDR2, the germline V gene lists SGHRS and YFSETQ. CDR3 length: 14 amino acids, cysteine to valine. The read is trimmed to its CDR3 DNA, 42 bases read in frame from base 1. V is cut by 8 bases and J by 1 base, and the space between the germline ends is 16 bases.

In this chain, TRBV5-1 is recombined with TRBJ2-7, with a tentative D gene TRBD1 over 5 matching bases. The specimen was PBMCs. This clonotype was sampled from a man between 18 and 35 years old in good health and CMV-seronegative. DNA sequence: TGCGCCAGTTCTCCAGGGTCCGGATCCTACGAGCAGTACGTC. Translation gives CASSPGSGSYEQYV.